The rows below give T cell receptor beta chains drawn from one sample of a study of persistence of HIV-infected CD4 T cells. The assay was immunoSEQ multiplex PCR, and TCRdb's table has in-frame clones only and misses some. Among over 25,000 clones listed, roughly 82% were seen once. These receptors' antigens are unknown. Sequencing used CD4+ T cells sorted from PBMCs after approximately 20-hour stimulation, obtained from a patient who received antiretroviral therapy. The receptors here all came from an adult man with HIV who was CMV-seropositive. Both conserved end residues are part of each CDR3. A D gene is named only where the DNA matches it firmly. Not all rows give a size; the values are once, few, many and, for expanded clones, a class.

TRBJ1-2 | NA | TRBV10-3 | NA | CAISGGVTVGYGYTF | TGTGCCATCAGCGGGGGGGTCACGGTAGGCTATGGCTACACCTTC
TRBJ2-1 | NA | TRBV5-8 | NA | CASSFGPYNEQFF | TGTGCCAGCAGCTTTGGACCCTACAATGAGCAGTTCTTC
TRBJ2-7 | once | TRBV5-1 | NA | CASSLRWQGSEQYF | TGCGCCAGCAGCTTGAGGTGGCAGGGCAGCGAGCAGTACTTC
TRBJ2-5 | NA | TRBV7-8 | NA | CASSLGGRARRWETQYF | TGTGCCAGCAGCTTAGGGGGGCGGGCCCGTCGTTGGGAGACCCAGTACTTC
TRBJ1-1 | NA | TRBV9 | TRBD1 | CASSAKQGMNTEAFF | TGTGCCAGCAGCGCTAAACAGGGGATGAACACTGAAGCTTTCTTT
TRBJ1-6 | NA | TRBV7-7 | TRBD1 | CASSLEPGTDESSNSPLHF | TGTGCCAGCAGCTTAGAACCCGGGACAGATGAGTCTTCGAATTCACCCCTCCACTTT
TRBJ1-6 | NA | TRBV29-1 | NA | CSVSQGDSYNSPLHF | TGCAGCGTATCTCAAGGGGACTCCTATAATTCACCCCTCCACTTT
TRBJ1-4 | NA | TRBV7-3 | NA | CASSLTGGAEEKLFF | TGTGCCAGCAGCTTAACGGGGGGCGCGGAAGAAAAACTGTTTTTT
TRBJ2-7 | NA | TRBV30 | NA | CAWRRGGGYEQYF | TGTGCCTGGAGGAGGGGGGGAGGGTACGAGCAGTACTTC
TRBJ2-7 | few | TRBV6-5 | TRBD2 | CASTPGLAGYEQYF | TGTGCCAGCACCCCGGGACTAGCGGGGTACGAGCAGTACTTC
TRBJ1-6 | NA | TRBV19 | NA | CASNIQGNSPLHF | TGTGCCAGTAACATCCAGGGAAATTCACCCCTCCACTTT
TRBJ2-2 | NA | TRBV7-8 | NA | CASSFPDSGELFF | TGTGCCAGCAGCTTCCCGGACAGCGGGGAGCTGTTTTTT
TRBJ2-7 | few | TRBV5-5 | NA | CASSLEPGKYEQYF | TGTGCCAGCAGCTTGGAGCCAGGAAAATACGAGCAGTACTTC
TRBJ2-7 | NA | TRBV3-1/TRBV3-2 | TRBD2 | CASSRGGYEQYF | TGTGCCAGCAGCCGGGGGGGCTACGAGCAGTACTTC
TRBJ2-7 | few | TRBV5-1 | TRBD1 | CASSKGTGGRYEQYF | TGCGCCAGCAGCAAAGGGACAGGGGGCCGCTACGAGCAGTACTTC
TRBJ2-1 | NA | TRBV28 | NA | CASSLTGTGSGEQFF | TGTGCCAGCAGTCTCACAGGGACGGGCAGCGGTGAGCAGTTCTTC
TRBJ1-5 | NA | TRBV18 | NA | CASSPGTNSNQPQHF | TGTGCCAGCTCACCAGGGACAAACAGCAATCAGCCCCAGCATTTT
TRBJ2-2 | NA | TRBV5-4 | NA | CASSFTSGTFNTGELFF | TGTGCCAGCAGCTTCACCTCCGGGACTTTTAACACCGGGGAGCTGTTTTTT
TRBJ1-5 | NA | TRBV15 | NA | CATSRVSGSGYSNQPQHF | TGTGCCACCAGCAGAGTGTCAGGGTCGGGGTATAGCAATCAGCCCCAGCATTTT
TRBJ2-7 | NA | TRBV2 | TRBD1 | CASRGTVDEQYF | TGTGCCAGCAGAGGGACAGTCGACGAGCAGTACTTC
TRBJ1-2 | NA | TRBV7-2 | TRBD1 | CASSYGTANYGYTF | TGTGCCAGCAGCTATGGGACAGCTAACTATGGCTACACCTTC
TRBJ2-1 | medium-sized | TRBV9 | TRBD2 | CASSASAGGPHEQFF | TGTGCCAGCAGCGCCTCAGCGGGGGGGCCTCATGAGCAGTTCTTC
TRBJ2-5 | NA | TRBV9 | TRBD2 | CASSVGTSGTQYF | TGTGCCAGCAGCGTAGGGACTAGCGGGACCCAGTACTTC
TRBJ2-3 | few | TRBV19 | NA | CASSRGQSTDTQYF | TGTGCCAGTAGTCGCGGGCAGAGCACAGATACGCAGTATTTT
TRBJ2-5 | NA | TRBV2 | NA | CASSEIVGTHQETQYF | TGTGCCAGCAGTGAGATAGTAGGGACCCACCAAGAGACCCAGTACTTC
TRBJ1-6 | few | TRBV7-2 | NA | CASSPTGPINSPLHF | TGTGCCAGCAGCCCAACAGGGCCAATTAATTCACCCCTCCACTTT
TRBJ2-5 | NA | TRBV6-5 | NA | CASSSPRGARETQYF | TGTGCCAGTTCGTCCCCGAGGGGGGCCAGGGAGACCCAGTACTTC
TRBJ2-5 | NA | TRBV6-2/TRBV6-3 | NA | CASSYGSGRWSPETQYF | TGTGCCAGCAGTTACGGGTCGGGGAGATGGTCCCCAGAGACCCAGTACTTC
TRBJ1-1 | NA | TRBV27 | NA | CASSRYFRVGTEAFF | TGTGCCAGCAGCCGCTACTTCAGGGTAGGCACTGAAGCTTTCTTT
TRBJ2-7 | NA | TRBV27 | TRBD1 | CASSFGYRGYEQYF | TGTGCCAGCAGTTTCGGTTACAGGGGGTACGAGCAGTACTTC
TRBJ1-4 | NA | TRBV5-1 | TRBD1 | CASSLGDRGEKLFF | TGCGCCAGCAGCTTGGGGGACAGAGGCGAAAAACTGTTTTTT
TRBJ1-5 | NA | TRBV27 | NA | CASSFYGVSNQPQHF | TGTGCCAGCAGTTTTTACGGGGTTAGCAATCAGCCCCAGCATTTT
TRBJ2-7 | NA | TRBV6-2/TRBV6-3 | NA | CASTPAGSSSYEQYF | TGTGCCAGCACCCCAGCGGGCTCCTCGTCCTACGAGCAGTACTTC
TRBJ1-1 | NA | TRBV30 | NA | CAWSRGLGNTEAFF | TGTGCCTGGAGTAGGGGATTAGGGAACACTGAAGCTTTCTTT
TRBJ2-6 | NA | TRBV15 | NA | CATKRDSGANVLTF | TGTGCCACCAAACGGGACTCTGGGGCCAACGTCCTGACTTTC
TRBJ2-3 | NA | TRBV7-6 | NA | CASSLYRGGGGTDTQYF | TGTGCCAGCAGTCTATACAGGGGCGGAGGGGGCACAGATACGCAGTATTTT
TRBJ1-3 | NA | TRBV4-3 | NA | CASSQDQHFGNTIYF | TGCGCCAGCAGCCAAGATCAGCATTTTGGAAACACCATATATTTT
TRBJ2-7 | NA | TRBV5-6 | NA | CASSFGKPDGEQYF | TGTGCCAGCAGCTTCGGGAAACCCGACGGGGAGCAGTACTTC
TRBJ2-1 | NA | TRBV7-9 | TRBD2 | CASSLSGGSYNEQFF | TGTGCCAGCAGCCTTAGCGGGGGGTCCTACAATGAGCAGTTCTTC
TRBJ1-2 | once | TRBV19 | NA | CASSTSRTGANYGYTF | TGTGCCAGTAGTACGAGTCGGACGGGAGCTAACTATGGCTACACCTTC
TRBJ2-2 | once | TRBV11-2 | NA | CASSLDRWAFANTGELFF | TGTGCCAGCAGCTTAGATCGGTGGGCGTTCGCGAACACCGGGGAGCTGTTTTTT
TRBJ2-3 | NA | TRBV9 | NA | CASSVMTRDTDTQYF | TGTGCCAGCAGCGTAATGACCAGAGACACAGATACGCAGTATTTT
TRBJ2-4 | NA | TRBV5-1 | NA | CASSLDSSGDIQYF | TGCGCCAGCAGCTTGGATTCCTCTGGAGACATTCAGTACTTC
TRBJ2-7 | NA | TRBV6-2/TRBV6-3 | TRBD1 | CASSRQGSYEQYF | TGTGCCAGCAGCCGACAGGGGTCCTACGAGCAGTACTTC
TRBJ1-6 | NA | TRBV30 | NA | CAWNSPLHF | TGTGCCTGGAATTCACCCCTCCACTTT
TRBJ1-2 | NA | TRBV10-3 | TRBD1 | CAISANIGTGGYGYTF | TGTGCCATCAGTGCCAATATCGGGACAGGGGGCTATGGCTACACCTTC
TRBJ1-5 | NA | TRBV15 | NA | CATSTTYNQPQHF | TGTGCCACCAGCACGACTTACAACCAGCCCCAGCATTTT
TRBJ2-1 | NA | TRBV19 | TRBD1 | CASSYRGYNEQFF | TGTGCCAGTAGTTACAGGGGATACAATGAGCAGTTCTTC
TRBJ2-1 | NA | TRBV19 | NA | CASSISAGRVNEQFF | TGTGCCAGTAGTATAAGTGCAGGCAGGGTGAATGAGCAGTTCTTC
TRBJ2-7 | NA | TRBV7-2 | NA | CASSPPGQGYEQYF | TGTGCCAGCAGCCCCCCCGGACAAGGCTACGAGCAGTACTTC
TRBJ1-2 | NA | TRBV6-6 | NA | CAILRGDRTYGYTF | TGTGCCATCCTCAGAGGGGATCGTACCTATGGCTACACCTTC
TRBJ1-2 | NA | TRBV5-4 | NA | CASSSGRVFYGYTF | TGTGCCAGCAGCTCGGGACGGGTTTTCTATGGCTACACCTTC
TRBJ1-2 | NA | TRBV6-1 | NA | CASSEGDGYTF | TGTGCCAGCAGTGAAGGGGACGGCTACACCTTC